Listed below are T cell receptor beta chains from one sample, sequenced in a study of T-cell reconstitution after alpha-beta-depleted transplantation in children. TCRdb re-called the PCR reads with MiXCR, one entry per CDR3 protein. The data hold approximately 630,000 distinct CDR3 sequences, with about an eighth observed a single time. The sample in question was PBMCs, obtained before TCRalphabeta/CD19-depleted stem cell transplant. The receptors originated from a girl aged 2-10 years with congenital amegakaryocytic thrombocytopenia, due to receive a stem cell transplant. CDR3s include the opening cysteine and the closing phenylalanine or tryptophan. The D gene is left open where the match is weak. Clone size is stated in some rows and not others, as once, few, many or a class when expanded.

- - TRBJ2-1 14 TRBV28 TGTGCCAGCAGTATCGGGACCCCCGGGTCTGAGCAGTTCTTC CASSIGTPGSEQFF
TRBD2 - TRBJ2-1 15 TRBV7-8 TGTGCCAGCAGCCAAGGACTAGCGGACCTAAATGAGCAGTTCTTC CASSQGLADLNEQFF
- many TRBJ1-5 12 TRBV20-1 TGCAGTGCTTCAGGCTCTCGTCAGCCCCAGCATTTT CSASGSRQPQHF
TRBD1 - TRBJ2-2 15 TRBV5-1 TGCGCCAGCAGCTTTACAGGGGGCGTTGCCGGGGAGCTGTTTTTT CASSFTGGVAGELFF
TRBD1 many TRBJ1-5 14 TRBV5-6 TGTGCCAGCAGCAGAGGGACAGCCCCCGGGTCCCAGCATTTT CASSRGTAPGSQHF
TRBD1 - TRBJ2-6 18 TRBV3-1 TGTGCCAGCAGCCAGGCCGGGACAGGGCAATTGAGGGCCAACGTCCTGACTTTC CASSQAGTGQLRANVLTF
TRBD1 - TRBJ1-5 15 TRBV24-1 TGTGCCACCAGTAGTAGGACAGGGGGCTGGAAGCCCCAGCATTTT CATSSRTGGWKPQHF
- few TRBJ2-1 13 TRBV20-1 TGCAGTGCTAGAGCGCTGGGGGGGCTTGAGCAGTTCTTC CSARALGGLEQFF
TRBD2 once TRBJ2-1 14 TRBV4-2 TGTGCCATCGGCCCCGGGACTAACGACAATGAGCAGTTCTTC CAIGPGTNDNEQFF
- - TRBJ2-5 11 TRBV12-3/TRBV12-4 TGTGCCACAGAGTTCAGGGAGACCCAGTACTTC CATEFRETQYF
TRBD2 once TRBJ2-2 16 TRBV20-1 TGCTGTGCTAATAGGGTAGCGGGAGGGCCGGCCGGGGAGCTGTTTTTT CCANRVAGGPAGELFF
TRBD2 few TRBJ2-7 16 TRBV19 TGTGCCAGTAGTATAGAGGGACTAGCGGGAGCCTACGAGCAGTACTTC CASSIEGLAGAYEQYF
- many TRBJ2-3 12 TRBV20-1 TGCAGTGCTAGCGGGACCACAGATACGCAGTATTTT CSASGTTDTQYF
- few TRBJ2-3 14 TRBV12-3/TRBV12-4 TGTGCCAGCAGCCCCGAGGGGGTCCCGGATACGCAGTATTTT CASSPEGVPDTQYF
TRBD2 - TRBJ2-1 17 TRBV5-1 TGCGCCAGCAGCCCCCTCCGGGGCGGGAGCTCCTACAATGAGCAGTTCTTC CASSPLRGGSSYNEQFF
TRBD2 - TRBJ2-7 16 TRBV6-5 TGTGCCAGCACCCAAGGACAGCCGGGACTAGGTTGGGAGCAGTACTTC CASTQGQPGLGWEQYF
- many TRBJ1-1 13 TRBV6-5 TGTGCCAGCAGTTACCGGGGGGTCACTGAAGCTTTCTTT CASSYRGVTEAFF
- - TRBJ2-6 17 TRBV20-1 TGCAGTGCTAGGCCCAAGGGGGGTCTCTCTGGGGCCAACGTCCTGACTTTC CSARPKGGLSGANVLTF
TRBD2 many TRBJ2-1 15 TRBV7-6 TGTGCCAGCAGCCAACTAGCGGGACCCTACAATGAGCAGTTCTTC CASSQLAGPYNEQFF
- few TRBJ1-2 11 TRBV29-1 TGCAGCGTGGGACAAGGGCGAACCTACACCTTC CSVGQGRTYTF
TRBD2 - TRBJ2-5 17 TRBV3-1 TGTGCCAGCAGCCAAGACGGACTAGCGGGAGGGAGAAAGACCCAGTACTTC CASSQDGLAGGRKTQYF
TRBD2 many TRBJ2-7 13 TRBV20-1 TGCAGTGCTCTCAGCGGGAGGGTCCACGAGCAGTACTTC CSALSGRVHEQYF
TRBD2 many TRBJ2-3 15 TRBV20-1 TGCAGTGCCCCCGTTAGCGGGATGAGCACAGATACGCAGTATTTT CSAPVSGMSTDTQYF
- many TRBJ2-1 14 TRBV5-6 TGTGCCAGCAGCTTGTACAGGGTGGGCAATGAGCAGTTCTTC CASSLYRVGNEQFF
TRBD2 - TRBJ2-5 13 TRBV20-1 TGCAGTGCAACGCCGGGACTAGCGGAGACCCAGTACTTC CSATPGLAETQYF
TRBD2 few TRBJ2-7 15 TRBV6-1 TGTGCCAGCAGTCTCATACTAGCGGGAGTAGGCGAGCAGTACTTC CASSLILAGVGEQYF
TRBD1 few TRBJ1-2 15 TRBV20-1 TGCAGTGCTAGAAAGACAGGGTCTATGGGCTATGGCTACACCTTC CSARKTGSMGYGYTF
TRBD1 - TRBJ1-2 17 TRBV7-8 TGTGCCAGCAGATCTACGGGGGCGACAGGGGGCAGCTATGGCGACACCTTC CASRSTGATGGSYGDTF
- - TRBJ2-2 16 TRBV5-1 TGCGCCAGCAGCCCGGCGGGGACGGGCAACTCCGGGGAGCTGTTTTTT CASSPAGTGNSGELFF
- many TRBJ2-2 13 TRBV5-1 TGCGCCATGACTGACGCGAACACCGGGGAGCTGTTTTTT CAMTDANTGELFF
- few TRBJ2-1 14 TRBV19 TGTGCCAGTAACGGGCGGGGACCCAGCAATGAGCAGTTCTTC CASNGRGPSNEQFF
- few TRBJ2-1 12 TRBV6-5 TGTGCCAGCAGTTACTCTGGGCTGGCTGAGGTCTTC CASSYSGLAEVF
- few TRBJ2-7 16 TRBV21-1 TGTGCCAGCAGCAAAAGGTTTAAGCGGAGGGGCTACGAGCAGTACTTC CASSKRFKRRGYEQYF